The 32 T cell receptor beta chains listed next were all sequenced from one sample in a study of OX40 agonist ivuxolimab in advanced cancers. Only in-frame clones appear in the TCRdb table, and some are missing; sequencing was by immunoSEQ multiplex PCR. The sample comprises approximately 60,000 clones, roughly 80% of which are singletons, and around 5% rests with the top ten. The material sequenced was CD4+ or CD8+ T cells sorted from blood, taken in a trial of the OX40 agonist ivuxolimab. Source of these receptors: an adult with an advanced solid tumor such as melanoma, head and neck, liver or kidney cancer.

CDR3 sequence: CASSGSRAFLSYEQYF. The CDR3 nucleotides are TGTGCCAGCAGTGGGTCCAGGGCATTTTTGTCCTACGAGCAGTACTTC. This sequence joins TRBV2 and TRBJ2-7, with TRBD1 as a possible D gene (5 bases). Germline assignment: CDR1 SNHLY and CDR2 FYNNEI. CDR3 length: 16 residues. V gave up 4 bases and J gave up 1 base, with 17 bases separating them.

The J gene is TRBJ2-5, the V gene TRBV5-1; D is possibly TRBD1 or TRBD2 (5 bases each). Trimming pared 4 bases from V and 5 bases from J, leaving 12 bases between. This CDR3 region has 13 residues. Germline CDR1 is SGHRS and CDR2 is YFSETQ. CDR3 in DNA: TGCGCCAGCAGCCCGGGATGGGGGGAGACCCAGTACTTC. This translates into CASSPGWGETQYF.

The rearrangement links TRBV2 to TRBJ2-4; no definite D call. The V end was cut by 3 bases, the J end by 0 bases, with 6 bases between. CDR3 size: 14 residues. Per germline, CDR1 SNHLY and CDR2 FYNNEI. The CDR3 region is CASSDRVAKNIQYF. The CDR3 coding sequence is TGTGCCAGCAGTGACCGGGTAGCCAAAAACATTCAGTACTTC.

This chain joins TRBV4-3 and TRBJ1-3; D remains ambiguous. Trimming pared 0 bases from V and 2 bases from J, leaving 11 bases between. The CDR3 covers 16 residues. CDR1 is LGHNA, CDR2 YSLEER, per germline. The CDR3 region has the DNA TGCGCCAGCAGCCAAGATATGACGGGAGCTGGAAACACCATATATTTT. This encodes CASSQDMTGAGNTIYF.

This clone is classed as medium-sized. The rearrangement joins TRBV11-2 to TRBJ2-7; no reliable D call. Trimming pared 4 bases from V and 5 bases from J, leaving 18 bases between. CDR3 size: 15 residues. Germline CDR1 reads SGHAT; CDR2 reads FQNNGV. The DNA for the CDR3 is TGTGCCAGCAGCTCCCCGACCCAGGAACGTAACGAGCAGTACTTC. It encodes CASSSPTQERNEQYF.

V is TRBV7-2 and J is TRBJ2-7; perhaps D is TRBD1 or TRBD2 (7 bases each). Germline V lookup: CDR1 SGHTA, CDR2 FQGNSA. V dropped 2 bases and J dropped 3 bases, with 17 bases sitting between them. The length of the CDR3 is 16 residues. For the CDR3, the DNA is TGTGCCAGCAGCTTACAAGGGTCAGGGGGGGACTACGAGCAGTACTTC. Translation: CASSLQGSGGDYEQYF.

CDR3 sequence: CASSATGEGNTIYF. Written as DNA, the CDR3 is TGTGCCAGTAGTGCGACAGGGGAGGGAAACACCATATATTTT. The J gene is TRBJ1-3, the V gene TRBV19, with 8 bases identical to TRBD1. Germline CDR1 and CDR2: LNHDA and SQIVND (reference sequence). The CDR3 runs 14 residues. Trimming cost V 5 bases and J 4 bases; bases outside gene matches: 4.

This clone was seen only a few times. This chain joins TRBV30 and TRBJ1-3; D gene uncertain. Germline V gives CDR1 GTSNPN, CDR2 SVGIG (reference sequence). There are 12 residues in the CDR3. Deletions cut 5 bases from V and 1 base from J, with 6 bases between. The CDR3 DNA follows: TGTGCCTGGGTGACGTCTGGAAACACCATATATTTT. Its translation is CAWVTSGNTIYF. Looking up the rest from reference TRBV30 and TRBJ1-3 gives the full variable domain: SQTIHQWPATLVQPVGSPLSLECTVEGTSNPNLYWYRQAAGRGLQLLFYSVGIGQISSEVPQNLSASRPQDRQFILSSKKLLLSDSGFYLCAWVTSGNTIYFGEGSWLTVV.

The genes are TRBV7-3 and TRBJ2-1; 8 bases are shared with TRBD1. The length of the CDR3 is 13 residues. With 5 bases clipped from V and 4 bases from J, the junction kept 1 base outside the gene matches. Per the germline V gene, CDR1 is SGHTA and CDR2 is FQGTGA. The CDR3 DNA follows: TGTGCCAGCAGCCGGGACAGGTACAATGAGCAGTTCTTC. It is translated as CASSRDRYNEQFF.

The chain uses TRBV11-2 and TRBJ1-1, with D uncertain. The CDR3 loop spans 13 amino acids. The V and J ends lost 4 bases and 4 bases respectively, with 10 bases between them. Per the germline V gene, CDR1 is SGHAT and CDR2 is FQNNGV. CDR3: CASSSGRPTEAFF. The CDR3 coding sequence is TGTGCCAGCAGCTCCGGTAGACCCACTGAAGCTTTCTTT.

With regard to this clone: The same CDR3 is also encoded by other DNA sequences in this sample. CDR3 nucleotides: TGCAGCGTCGTGACAGGGGCCGGGGCCAACGTCCTGACTTTC. As protein: CSVVTGAGANVLTF. The chain links TRBV29-1 to TRBJ2-6; 8 bases line up with TRBD1. The J segment lost 4 bases and the V segment lost 6 bases, leaving 5 bases of the junction unmatched. Germline V CDR1 and CDR2: SQVTM, ANQGSEA. The CDR3 spans 14 residues.

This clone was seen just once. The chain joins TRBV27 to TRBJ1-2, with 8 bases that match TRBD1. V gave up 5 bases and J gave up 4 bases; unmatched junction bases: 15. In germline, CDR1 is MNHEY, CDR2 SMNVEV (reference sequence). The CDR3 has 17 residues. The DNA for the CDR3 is TGTGCCAGCAGTCCCCGTCCCGGGACAGGCAACCCCTATGGCTACACCTTC. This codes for CASSPRPGTGNPYGYTF.

The CDR3 DNA sequence: TGTGCCAGCAGCTCTAATCAGGGGATTGGCACTGAAGCTTTCTTT. The encoded protein is CASSSNQGIGTEAFF. The chain recombines TRBV7-2 with TRBJ1-1; D is possibly TRBD1 (6 bases). CDR1 is SGHTA, CDR2 FQGNSA, per germline. The CDR3 is 15 residues long. Trimming removed 4 bases from V and 4 bases from J, with 16 bases in between.

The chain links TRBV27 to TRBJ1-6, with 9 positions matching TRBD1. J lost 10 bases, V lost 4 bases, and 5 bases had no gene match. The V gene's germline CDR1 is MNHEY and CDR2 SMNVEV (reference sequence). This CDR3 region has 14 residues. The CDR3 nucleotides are TGTGCCAGCAGTTCCCGGACAGGGGACTCACCCCTCCACTTT. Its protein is CASSSRTGDSPLHF.

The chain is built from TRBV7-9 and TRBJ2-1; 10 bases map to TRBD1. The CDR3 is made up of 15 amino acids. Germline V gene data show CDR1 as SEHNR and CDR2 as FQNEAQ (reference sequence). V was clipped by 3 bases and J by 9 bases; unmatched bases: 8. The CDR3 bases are TGTGCCAGCAGCTTCCGGGACAGGGGTATTAGTGAGCAGTTCTTC. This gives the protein CASSFRDRGISEQFF.

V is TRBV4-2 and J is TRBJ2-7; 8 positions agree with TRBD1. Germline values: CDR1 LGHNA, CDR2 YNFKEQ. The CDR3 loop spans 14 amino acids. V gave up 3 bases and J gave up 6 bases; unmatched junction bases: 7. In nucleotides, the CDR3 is TGTGCCAGCAGCCAGGGGGACAGGCTTCGCGAGCAGTACTTC. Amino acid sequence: CASSQGDRLREQYF.

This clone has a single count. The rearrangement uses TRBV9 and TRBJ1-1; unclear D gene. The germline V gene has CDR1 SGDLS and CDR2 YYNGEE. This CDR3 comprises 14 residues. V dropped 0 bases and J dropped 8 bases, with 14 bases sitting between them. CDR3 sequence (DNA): TGTGCCAGCAGCGTAGTCGGAGGCGTTCCGGAAGCTTTCTTT. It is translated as CASSVVGGVPEAFF.

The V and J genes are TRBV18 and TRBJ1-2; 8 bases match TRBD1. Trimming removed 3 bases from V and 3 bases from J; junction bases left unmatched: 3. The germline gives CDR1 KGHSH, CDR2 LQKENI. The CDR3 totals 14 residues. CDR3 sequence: CASSPGQGYYGYTF. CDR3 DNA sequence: TGTGCCAGCTCACCCGGACAGGGTTACTATGGCTACACCTTC. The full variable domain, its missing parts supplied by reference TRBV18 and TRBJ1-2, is NAGVMQNPRHLVRRRGQEARLRCSPMKGHSHVYWYRQLPEEGLKFMVYLQKENIIDESGMPKERFSAEFPKEGPSILRIQQVVRGDSAAYFCASSPGQGYYGYTFGSGTRLTVV.

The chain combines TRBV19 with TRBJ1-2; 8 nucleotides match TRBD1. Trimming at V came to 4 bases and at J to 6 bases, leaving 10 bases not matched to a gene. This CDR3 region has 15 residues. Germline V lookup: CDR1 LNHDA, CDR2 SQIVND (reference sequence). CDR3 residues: CASSTDGTGRNGYTF. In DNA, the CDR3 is TGTGCCAGTAGTACCGACGGGACAGGACGTAATGGCTACACCTTC.

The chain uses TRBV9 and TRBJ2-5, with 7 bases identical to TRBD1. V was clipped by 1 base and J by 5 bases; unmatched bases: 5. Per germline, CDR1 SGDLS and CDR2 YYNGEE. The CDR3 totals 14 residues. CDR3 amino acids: CASSVTRTGETQYF. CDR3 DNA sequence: TGTGCCAGCAGCGTAACCCGGACAGGCGAGACCCAGTACTTC.

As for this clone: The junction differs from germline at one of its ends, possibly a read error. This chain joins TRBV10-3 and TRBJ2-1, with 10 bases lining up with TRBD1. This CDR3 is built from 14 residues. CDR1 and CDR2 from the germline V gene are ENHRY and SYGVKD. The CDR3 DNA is TGTGCCACTTTACCGGGACAGGGGCGGAATGCGCAGTTCTTC. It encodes CATLPGQGRNAQFF.

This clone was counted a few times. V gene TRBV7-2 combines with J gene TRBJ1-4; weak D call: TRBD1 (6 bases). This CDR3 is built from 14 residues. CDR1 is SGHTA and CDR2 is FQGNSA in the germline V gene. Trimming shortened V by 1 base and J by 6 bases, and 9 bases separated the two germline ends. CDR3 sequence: CASSLVRGDEKLFF. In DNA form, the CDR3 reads TGTGCCAGCAGCTTAGTTAGGGGGGATGAAAAACTGTTTTTT.

In DNA form, the CDR3 reads TGTGCCACAACGGGGGGGATCTACACAGGGGCCCAAGAGACCCAGTACTTC. It yields the protein CATTGGIYTGAQETQYF. The chain links TRBV7-6 to TRBJ2-5; D is possibly TRBD2 (8 bases). V lost 10 bases, J lost 1 base, and 25 bases lay in between. The V gene's germline CDR1 is SGHVS and CDR2 FNYEAQ. This CDR3 comprises 17 residues.

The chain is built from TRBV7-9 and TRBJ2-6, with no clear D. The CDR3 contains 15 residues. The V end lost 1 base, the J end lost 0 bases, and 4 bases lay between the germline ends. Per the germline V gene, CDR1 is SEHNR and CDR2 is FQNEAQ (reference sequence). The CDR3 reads CASSLGDSGANVLTF. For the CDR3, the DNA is TGTGCCAGCAGCTTAGGAGACTCTGGGGCCAACGTCCTGACTTTC. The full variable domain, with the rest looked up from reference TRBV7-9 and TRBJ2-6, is DTGVSQNPRHKITKRGQNVTFRCDPISEHNRLYWYRQTLGQGPEFLTYFQNEAQLEKSRLLSDRFSAERPKGSFSTLEIQRTEQGDSAMYLCASSLGDSGANVLTFGAGSRLTVL.

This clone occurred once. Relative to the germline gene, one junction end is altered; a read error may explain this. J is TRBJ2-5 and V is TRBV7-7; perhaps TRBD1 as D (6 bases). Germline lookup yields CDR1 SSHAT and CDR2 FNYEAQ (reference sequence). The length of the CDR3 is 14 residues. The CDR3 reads CASSPGQMGETQYF. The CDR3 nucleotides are TGTGCTAGCAGCCCAGGACAGATGGGAGAGACCCAGTACTTC.

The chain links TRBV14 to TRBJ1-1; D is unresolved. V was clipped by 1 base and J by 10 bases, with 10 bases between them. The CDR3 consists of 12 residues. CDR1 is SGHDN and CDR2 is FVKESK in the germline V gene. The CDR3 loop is CASSQVNWLAFF. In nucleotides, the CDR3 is TGTGCCAGCAGCCAAGTTAACTGGCTAGCTTTCTTT.

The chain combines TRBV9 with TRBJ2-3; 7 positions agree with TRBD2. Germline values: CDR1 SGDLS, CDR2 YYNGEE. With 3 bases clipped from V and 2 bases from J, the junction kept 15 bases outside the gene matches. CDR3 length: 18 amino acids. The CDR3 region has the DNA TGTGCCAGCAGCGCACACGGGCTGCGGCGGGGGATCACAGATACGCAGTATTTT. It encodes CASSAHGLRRGITDTQYF.

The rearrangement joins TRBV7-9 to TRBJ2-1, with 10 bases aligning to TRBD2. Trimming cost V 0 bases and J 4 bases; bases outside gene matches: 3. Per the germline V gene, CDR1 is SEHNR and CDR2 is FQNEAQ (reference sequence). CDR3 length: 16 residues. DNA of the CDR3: TGTGCCAGCAGCTTAGCCCCGGGACTAGCGTACAATGAGCAGTTCTTC. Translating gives CASSLAPGLAYNEQFF.

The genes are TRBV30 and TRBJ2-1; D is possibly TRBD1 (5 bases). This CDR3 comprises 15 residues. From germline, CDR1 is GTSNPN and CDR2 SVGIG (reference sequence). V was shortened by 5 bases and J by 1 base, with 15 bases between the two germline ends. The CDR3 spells CAWDQTEISYNEQFF. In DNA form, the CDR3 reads TGTGCCTGGGACCAGACAGAAATTTCCTACAATGAGCAGTTCTTC.

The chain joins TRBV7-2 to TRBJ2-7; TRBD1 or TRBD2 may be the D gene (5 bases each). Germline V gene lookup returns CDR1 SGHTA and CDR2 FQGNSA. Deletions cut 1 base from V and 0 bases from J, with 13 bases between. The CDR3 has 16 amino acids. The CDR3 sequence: CASSLDSGTPSYEQYF. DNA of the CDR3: TGTGCCAGCAGCTTAGATTCCGGGACCCCCTCCTACGAGCAGTACTTC.

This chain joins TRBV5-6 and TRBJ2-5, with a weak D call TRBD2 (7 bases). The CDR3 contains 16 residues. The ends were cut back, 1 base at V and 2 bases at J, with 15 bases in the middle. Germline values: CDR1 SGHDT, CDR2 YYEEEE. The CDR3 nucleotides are TGTGCCAGCAGCTTGTGGGGAGGGACACCTCAAGAGACCCAGTACTTC. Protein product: CASSLWGGTPQETQYF.

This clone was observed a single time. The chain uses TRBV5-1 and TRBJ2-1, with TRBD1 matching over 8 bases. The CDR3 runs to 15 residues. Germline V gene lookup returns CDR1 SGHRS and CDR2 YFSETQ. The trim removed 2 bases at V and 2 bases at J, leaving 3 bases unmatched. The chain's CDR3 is CASSLQGGTYNEQFF. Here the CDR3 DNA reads TGCGCCAGCAGCTTACAGGGGGGCACCTACAATGAGCAGTTCTTC.